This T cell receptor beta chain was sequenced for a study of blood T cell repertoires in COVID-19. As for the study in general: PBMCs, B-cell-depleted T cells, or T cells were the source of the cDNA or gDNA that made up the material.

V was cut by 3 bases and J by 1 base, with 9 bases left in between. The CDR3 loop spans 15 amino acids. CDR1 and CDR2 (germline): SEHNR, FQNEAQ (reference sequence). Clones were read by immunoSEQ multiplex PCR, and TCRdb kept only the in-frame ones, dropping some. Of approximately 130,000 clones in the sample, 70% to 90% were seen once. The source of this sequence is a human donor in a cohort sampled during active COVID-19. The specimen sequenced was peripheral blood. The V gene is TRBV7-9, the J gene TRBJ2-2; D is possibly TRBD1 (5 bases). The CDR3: CASSFPGLNTGELFF. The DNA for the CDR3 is TGTGCCAGCAGCTTCCCAGGGCTGAACACCGGGGAGCTGTTTTTT.